This T cell receptor (beta chain) was documented in a study of blood T cell repertoires in COVID-19. Study-level information: The United States, Italy and Spain provided the acute and convalescent COVID-19 samples.

TCRdb's table, derived via immunoSEQ multiplex PCR, lists solely in-frame clones and lacks some. Here the sample spans fewer than 350,000 clones, around 85% being singletons. V lost 2 bases and J lost 6, with 8 bases in between. The CDR3 runs to 12 residues. In germline, CDR1 is LGHDT, CDR2 YNNKEL (reference sequence). The origin of this receptor is a woman between 45 and 60 years old who had recovered from COVID-19. The chain links TRBV3-1 (or the pseudogene TRBV3-2) to TRBJ2-7; D unresolved. Sequenced: PBMCs or T cells enriched from blood (not recorded which). This chain's CDR3 is CASSQLGLEQYF. CDR3 bases: TGTGCCAGCAGCCAATTGGGCCTCGAGCAGTACTTC.